A single sample gave rise to the 13 T cell receptor beta chains below, sequenced in a study of blood T cell repertoires in COVID-19. The data were produced by immunoSEQ multiplex PCR, yet TCRdb's version contains in-frame clones alone and is incomplete. The table records 200,000 or so clones, just over 85% of them present only once. Material: peripheral blood. The receptors here all came from a man at least 80 years old with acute or convalescent COVID-19.

The rearrangement links TRBV5-5 to TRBJ1-2; D remains ambiguous. The length of the CDR3 is 17 residues. With 5 bases removed from V and 4 bases from J, the gap between germline ends came to 24 bases. Germline V gene sequence: CDR1 SGHKS, CDR2 YYEKEE (reference sequence). The CDR3 protein is CASSLASSGSYFYGYTF. The CDR3 nucleotides are TGTGCCAGCAGTCTCGCCTCGTCGGGAAGTTATTTCTATGGCTACACCTTC.

The chain is built from TRBV19 and TRBJ1-4; weak D call: TRBD1 (6 bases). V was trimmed by 7 bases and J by 6 bases, leaving 12 bases between them. The germline CDR1 and CDR2 sequences are LNHDA and SQIVND (reference sequence). This CDR3 comprises 13 residues. The CDR3 loop reads CASTAGGHEKLFF. The CDR3 DNA reads as TGTGCCAGTACCGCCGGGGGGCATGAAAAACTGTTTTTT. The full variable domain, completed using reference TRBV19 and TRBJ1-4, is DGGITQSPKYLFRKEGQNVTLSCEQNLNHDAMYWYRQDPGQGLRLIYYSQIVNDFQKGDIAEGYSVSREKKESFPLTVTSAQKNPTAFYLCASTAGGHEKLFFGSGTQLSVL.

This clone showed up just once. The DNA for the CDR3 is TGTGCCTGGAGTGTATCTAGCGGCTCTTACAATGAGCAGTTCTTC. Translated, it gives CAWSVSSGSYNEQFF. The chain links TRBV30 to TRBJ2-1; TRBD2 matches 7 bases. J was trimmed by 4 bases and V by 0 bases; bases with no gene match: 6. Germline V gives CDR1 GTSNPN, CDR2 SVGIG (reference sequence). The CDR3 contains 15 residues.

This chain uses TRBV5-1 with TRBJ2-3; 12 bases agree with TRBD2. The CDR3 loop spans 18 amino acids. Germline CDR1 and CDR2: SGHRS and YFSETQ. With V trimmed by 0 bases and J by 2 bases, 7 bases remained unmatched. The CDR3 DNA sequence: TGCGCCAGCAGCTTGGAAGGACTAGCGGGATTCGTCACAGATACGCAGTATTTT. It codes for CASSLEGLAGFVTDTQYF.

The chain is built from TRBV7-3 and TRBJ1-5, with 7 nucleotides matching TRBD1. Per the germline V gene, CDR1 is SGHTA and CDR2 is FQGTGA. This CDR3 region has 15 residues. V shed 7 bases and J 6 bases; nucleotides not matched to a gene: 12. The CDR3 nucleotides are TGTGCCAGCACCACTATAAGGGGGCATACTCAGCCCCAGCATTTT. Translating it yields CASTTIRGHTQPQHF.

V gene TRBV29-1 combines with J gene TRBJ2-3, with D possibly being TRBD2 (6 bases). CDR3 length: 15 residues. Trimming removed 5 bases at V and 0 bases at J, with 15 bases between. Germline CDR1 is SQVTM and CDR2 is ANQGSEA. The CDR3 loop reads CSVHDRRESTDTQYF. Written as DNA, the CDR3 is TGCAGCGTTCACGATCGGCGGGAAAGCACAGATACGCAGTATTTT.

V usage is TRBV12-5 and J usage is TRBJ2-1; 14 bases agree with TRBD2. Trimming cost V 8 bases and J 6 bases; bases outside gene matches: 12. The CDR3 contains 17 residues. Germline V gene sequence: CDR1 LGHNT, CDR2 FRNRAP. The CDR3 DNA reads TGTGCTAGTTCCTGGAGGGGGGGACTAGCGGGAGCCAATGAGCAGTTCTTC. Translated: CASSWRGGLAGANEQFF.

The rearrangement uses TRBV2 and TRBJ2-7; 11 nucleotides line up with TRBD1. Per germline, CDR1 SNHLY and CDR2 FYNNEI. V lost 2 bases, J lost 4 bases, and 7 bases stayed unmatched. The CDR3 consists of 16 residues. The CDR3 here is CASSEQGQGVAYEQYF. The CDR3 DNA sequence: TGTGCCAGCAGTGAACAGGGACAGGGGGTTGCTTACGAGCAGTACTTC.

The J gene is TRBJ2-1, the V gene TRBV19; 10 positions agree with TRBD2. In germline, CDR1 is LNHDA, CDR2 SQIVND (reference sequence). V gave up 6 bases and J gave up 6 bases; unmatched junction bases: 8. The CDR3 covers 15 residues. The CDR3 here is CASSPSGSLSNEQFF. CDR3 coding DNA: TGTGCCAGTAGCCCTAGCGGGAGTCTCTCCAATGAGCAGTTCTTC.

This rearrangement joins TRBV19 to TRBJ2-1, with D unresolved. CDR1 LNHDA and CDR2 SQIVND come from the germline V gene (reference sequence). This CDR3 spans 15 amino acids. V was cut by 8 bases and J by 1 base, with 15 bases left in between. The CDR3, as DNA: TGTGCCAGTGGTTTGACATTTAATTCCTACAATGAGCAGTTCTTC. This gives the protein CASGLTFNSYNEQFF. Variable domain in full (rest from reference TRBV19 and TRBJ2-1): DGGITQSPKYLFRKEGQNVTLSCEQNLNHDAMYWYRQDPGQGLRLIYYSQIVNDFQKGDIAEGYSVSREKKESFPLTVTSAQKNPTAFYLCASGLTFNSYNEQFFGPGTRLTVL.

This clone was detected once. This rearrangement joins TRBV5-5 to TRBJ2-1; 7 bases match TRBD2. Germline V gives CDR1 SGHKS, CDR2 YYEKEE (reference sequence). The CDR3 covers 15 residues. Germline trimming cut 3 bases from V and 1 base from J; bases unmatched to any gene: 4. CDR3 protein: CASSYLAESYNEQFF. The CDR3 DNA reads TGTGCCAGCAGCTACCTAGCGGAGTCCTACAATGAGCAGTTCTTC.

This clone was seen only a few times. V and J are TRBV29-1 and TRBJ2-3; 10 nucleotides line up with TRBD2. This CDR3 has 14 residues. Looked up from germline, CDR1 is SQVTM and CDR2 is ANQGSEA. J was trimmed by 5 bases and V by 8 bases; bases with no gene match: 10. As DNA, the CDR3 is TGCAGCCTAGTAGCGGGAGGTTTTGGAGATACGCAGTATTTT. Translating gives CSLVAGGFGDTQYF.

The chain has TRBV5-6 and TRBJ2-1; TRBD2 aligns across 12 bases. This CDR3 is 15 amino acids long. V dropped 2 bases and J dropped 10; count of bases not matched to a gene: 7. CDR1 is SGHDT, CDR2 YYEEEE, per germline. The CDR3 reads CASSFQASGREEQFF. The CDR3 DNA sequence: TGTGCCAGCAGCTTCCAGGCTAGCGGGAGGGAGGAGCAGTTCTTC.